Below, one TCR beta chain is given with its context. This entry belongs to a study of T cell clones after liver transplantation. Profiled with immunoSEQ multiplex PCR; TCRdb holds only in-frame clones, not every one. Of 95,000 to 130,000 clones in the sample, around nine tenths were seen once. CDR1 is MDHEN and CDR2 is SYDVKM in the germline V gene. The CDR3 has 16 amino acids. The V end was cut by 5 bases, the J end by 2 bases, with 16 bases between. V is TRBV28 and J is TRBJ1-5; D might be TRBD1 (5 bases). Sequenced here: CD4+ T cells from blood, sampled 12 months after liver transplant. The TCR comes from a human patient who received a liver transplant. Some T cells could come from the graft donor. The CDR3: CASSPYQGWGNQPQHF. The CDR3 DNA follows: TGTGCCAGCAGTCCCTACCAGGGATGGGGCAATCAGCCCCAGCATTTT.